This entry is about one T cell receptor beta chain. Clones were read by immunoSEQ multiplex PCR, and TCRdb kept only the in-frame ones, dropping some. The table lists about 110,000 clones, over 85% of them singletons. The data are from a study of OX40 agonist ivuxolimab in advanced cancers. Study-wide background: In this trial design, patients received ivuxolimab intravenously at 0.01 to 10 mg/kg every 2 weeks. Patients assigned to dose escalation were diagnosed with hepatocellular carcinoma, melanoma, renal cell or head and neck cancer.

Per the germline V gene, CDR1 is SEHNR and CDR2 is FQNEAQ (reference sequence). The CDR3 is made up of 14 amino acids. Trimming took 5 bases from V and 2 from J, leaving 12 bases between them. This chain uses TRBV7-9 with TRBJ1-1; possible D gene TRBD1, 5 bases. Sequenced material: CD4+ or CD8+ T cells sorted from blood, taken in a trial of the OX40 agonist ivuxolimab. The sequence derives from an adult with an advanced solid tumor such as melanoma, head and neck, liver or kidney cancer. The CDR3 region is CASSRQQVNTEAFF. The CDR3 DNA reads as TGTGCCAGCAGCCGACAGCAGGTAAACACTGAAGCTTTCTTT.